The next 21 T cell receptor beta chains were all read from a single sample in a study of cytomegalovirus exposure and HLA in healthy donors. Sequencing used immunoSEQ multiplex PCR; TCRdb keeps in-frame clones, though not all of them. The data show around 200,000 clones, with 80% to 85% seen just once and 2.5% to 3.5% held by the top ten. The sequenced sample consisted of PBMCs. All receptors come from a woman aged 18-29 years in good health and CMV-seropositive.

The chain joins TRBV6-1 to TRBJ2-2; D gene unclear. The CDR3 spans 13 residues. The germline V and J ends were trimmed by 3 bases and 5 bases, with 7 bases remaining between them. Germline CDR1 MNHNS, CDR2 SASEGT. The CDR3 region is CASSDQETGELFF. The CDR3 DNA is TGTGCCAGCAGTGATCAGGAAACCGGGGAGCTGTTTTTT.

This sequence joins TRBV7-6 and TRBJ2-1; D possibly corresponds to TRBD2 (6 bases). Looked up from germline, CDR1 is SGHVS and CDR2 is FNYEAQ. Trimming removed 2 bases from V and 8 bases from J, with 10 bases in between. The CDR3 consists of 13 residues. CDR3 sequence: CASSLLRGDEQFF. In nucleotides, the CDR3 is TGTGCCAGCAGCTTATTGCGGGGAGATGAGCAGTTCTTC.

The chain is built from TRBV9 and TRBJ2-1, with TRBD2 matching over 9 bases. From germline, CDR1 is SGDLS and CDR2 YYNGEE. The CDR3 contains 16 residues. Losses at the gene ends were 2 bases for V and 5 bases for J; bases not matched to a gene: 8. The chain's CDR3 is CASSVYSRLADNEQFF. CDR3 sequence (DNA): TGTGCCAGCAGCGTCTATTCCCGACTAGCGGACAATGAGCAGTTCTTC.

The chain employs TRBV18 and TRBJ1-1, with D perhaps TRBD1 (6 bases). Trimming stripped 2 bases from V and 1 base from J, with 14 bases between. The CDR3 is 16 amino acids. Germline CDR1 KGHSH, CDR2 LQKENI. The CDR3, as DNA: TGTGCCAGCTCACCAATCGAACAAGGGGGGAACACTGAAGCTTTCTTT. Amino acids: CASSPIEQGGNTEAFF.

V and J are TRBV7-2 and TRBJ2-7; the match to TRBD2 covers 9 bases. This CDR3 has 15 amino acids. The V and J ends lost 1 base and 6 bases, in that order; junction bases with no gene match: 7. Germline values: CDR1 SGHTA, CDR2 FQGNSA. The CDR3 region is CASSLVGGGDGEQYF. The CDR3 DNA reads as TGTGCCAGCAGCTTAGTTGGCGGGGGGGATGGCGAGCAGTACTTC. Using reference TRBV7-2 and TRBJ2-7 for the parts outside the CDR3, the full variable domain is GAGVSQSPSNKVTEKGKDVELRCDPISGHTALYWYRQSLGQGLEFLIYFQGNSAPDKSGLPSDRFSAERTGGSVSTLTIQRTQQEDSAVYLCASSLVGGGDGEQYFGPGTRLTVT.

The V call is TRBV18, the J call TRBJ1-1, with TRBD1 matching over 8 bases. The CDR3 consists of 14 residues. The V and J ends lost 6 bases and 1 base, in that order; junction bases with no gene match: 4. The germline V gene encodes CDR1 KGHSH and CDR2 LQKENI. The DNA of the CDR3 is TGTGCCAGCTCCTTCCAGGGGGCGAACACTGAAGCTTTCTTT. Translation: CASSFQGANTEAFF.

This clone was found a few times. The CDR3 region has the DNA TGCGCCAGCAGCCAAGCACCCGGGACAGGGGCTGAAAAACTGTTTTTT. This sequence encodes CASSQAPGTGAEKLFF. The V gene is TRBV4-1, the J gene TRBJ1-4; 10 bases align to TRBD1. CDR3 length: 16 residues. Germline V lookup: CDR1 MGHRA, CDR2 YSYEKL. Trimming took 1 base from V and 7 from J; bases not matched to a gene: 6.

This sequence joins TRBV7-2 and TRBJ2-1; D unresolved. The CDR3 runs to 13 residues. V was trimmed by 5 bases and J by 6 bases, leaving 11 bases between them. CDR1 SGHTA and CDR2 FQGNSA come from the germline V gene. In DNA form, the CDR3 reads TGTGCCAGCAGCCCAGGTGCCAGCAATGAGCAGTTCTTC. Amino acids: CASSPGASNEQFF.

The rearrangement uses TRBV12-5 and TRBJ1-5, with D unclear. The CDR3 runs to 16 residues. The V end was cut by 3 bases, the J end by 7 bases, with 19 bases between. In germline, CDR1 is LGHNT, CDR2 FRNRAP. The CDR3 DNA follows: TGTGCTAGTGGTTTACGCGACCGGGGAGATAGGCAGCCCCAGCATTTT. Translating gives CASGLRDRGDRQPQHF.

This clone was observed a single time. The chain has TRBV27 and TRBJ2-3, with D uncertain. V was pared by 6 bases and J by 3 bases, with 19 bases between. Germline V gives CDR1 MNHEY, CDR2 SMNVEV (reference sequence). The CDR3 sequence is 16 residues long. The CDR3 loop is CASRSSFGRTTDTQYF. The CDR3 region has the DNA TGTGCCAGCAGATCGAGCTTTGGTAGAACTACAGATACGCAGTATTTT.

The chain joins TRBV4-1 to TRBJ2-3; 9 bases map to TRBD2. The CDR3 is made up of 15 amino acids. CDR1 MGHRA and CDR2 YSYEKL come from the germline V gene. J gave up 8 bases and V 0 bases, and 6 bases lay outside the gene matches. This CDR3 is CASSQEGGGVGTQYF. The DNA of the CDR3 is TGCGCCAGCAGCCAAGAGGGCGGGGGGGTAGGTACGCAGTATTTT.

The chain couples TRBV5-1 to TRBJ1-1, with 10 bases fitting TRBD1. V was clipped by 3 bases and J by 11 bases; unmatched bases: 10. The length of the CDR3 is 14 residues. The germline CDR1 and CDR2 sequences are SGHRS and YFSETQ. CDR3: CASSYTDRGLLAFF. The CDR3, as DNA: TGCGCCAGCAGCTATACCGACAGGGGGCTTTTGGCTTTCTTT.

The chain recombines TRBV20-1 with TRBJ2-3; unclear D gene. The germline V gene encodes CDR1 DFQATT and CDR2 SNEGSKA (reference sequence). The CDR3 consists of 10 residues. Trimming left V 7 bases short and J 2 bases short, with 4 bases between. CDR3 amino acids: CSGDTDTQYF. CDR3 in DNA: TGCAGTGGAGACACAGATACGCAGTATTTT.

The chain links TRBV5-6 to TRBJ1-6, with 7 positions matching TRBD1. The CDR3 is 16 residues long. V dropped 4 bases and J dropped 0; count of bases not matched to a gene: 4. Germline loops: CDR1 SGHDT, CDR2 YYEEEE. This CDR3 reads CASSPDRSSYNSPLHF. The CDR3 coding sequence is TGTGCCAGCAGCCCGGACAGGAGCTCCTATAATTCACCCCTCCACTTT. Full variable domain (rest looked up from reference TRBV5-6 and TRBJ1-6): DAGVTQSPTHLIKTRGQQVTLRCSPKSGHDTVSWYQQALGQGPQFIFQYYEEEERQRGNFPDRFSGHQFPNYSSELNVNALLLGDSALYLCASSPDRSSYNSPLHFGNGTRLTVT.

The chain couples TRBV5-4 to TRBJ2-7; 12 bases fit TRBD2. CDR1 and CDR2 (germline): SGHNT, YYREEE (reference sequence). CDR3 length equals 14 residues. After removal of 3 bases from V and 6 bases from J, the junction contained 4 bases not matched to a gene. In DNA form, the CDR3 reads TGTGCCAGCAGCTCCGGACTAGCGGGGACCGAGCAGTACTTC. This gives the protein CASSSGLAGTEQYF.

V usage is TRBV15 and J usage is TRBJ1-2; D unclear. V lost 0 bases to trimming and J lost 8 bases, with 13 bases between them. The germline CDR1 and CDR2 sequences are LNHNV and YYDKDF (reference sequence). The CDR3 has 14 residues. The CDR3 DNA sequence: TGTGCCACCAGCAGAGATCCTTACGGCGGGGGCTACACCTTC. Encoded protein: CATSRDPYGGGYTF.

This chain links TRBV4-2 with TRBJ2-1, with a possible D match to TRBD2 (7 bases). This CDR3 has 17 residues. Germline V gene lookup returns CDR1 LGHNA and CDR2 YNFKEQ. V lost 0 bases, J lost 1 base, and 13 bases lay in between. The CDR3 loop is CASSQDLAGASYNEQFF. In nucleotides, the CDR3 is TGTGCCAGCAGCCAAGATCTTGCGGGGGCGTCCTACAATGAGCAGTTCTTC.

The chain is built from TRBV5-4 and TRBJ2-7; a weak D match, TRBD1 (6 bases). The CDR3 contains 14 residues. V was clipped by 4 bases and J by 2 bases, with 13 bases between them. Germline lookup yields CDR1 SGHNT and CDR2 YYREEE (reference sequence). The CDR3 spells CASSRQDSTYEQYF. The DNA of the CDR3 is TGTGCCAGCAGCCGCCAGGACAGTACCTACGAGCAGTACTTC.

This chain uses TRBV2 with TRBJ1-2, with no clear D. Germline CDR1 is SNHLY and CDR2 is FYNNEI. The CDR3 has 17 residues. V was trimmed by 1 base and J by 5 bases, leaving 20 bases between them. CDR3 in DNA: TGTGCCAGCAGTGAAGTTCGAGGGAGTGAACGTGATTATGGCTACACCTTC. Translating gives CASSEVRGSERDYGYTF.

The gene calls are TRBV4-1 and TRBJ2-5; D is possibly TRBD1 (5 bases). There are 13 residues in the CDR3. V lost 5 bases, J lost 5 bases, and 12 bases lay in between. Germline V CDR1 and CDR2: MGHRA, YSYEKL. The CDR3 loop is CASSIGAWETQYF. In DNA form, the CDR3 reads TGCGCCAGCAGCATTGGGGCCTGGGAGACCCAGTACTTC.

The V call is TRBV10-3, the J call TRBJ2-5; 8 bases map to TRBD1. V shed 4 bases and J 4 bases; nucleotides not matched to a gene: 2. Germline CDR1 and CDR2: ENHRY and SYGVKD. There are 13 residues in the CDR3. Written as DNA, the CDR3 is TGTGCCATCAGTGCCGACAGGGGAGAGACCCAGTACTTC. Protein: CAISADRGETQYF.